This TCR beta chain is drawn from a study of blood T cell repertoires in COVID-19. For the study at large: Sites in the United States, Italy and Spain provided acute and convalescent COVID-19 samples. PBMCs, B-cell-depleted T cells, or T cells were the source of the cDNA or gDNA that made up the material.

J was trimmed by 9 bases and V by 2 bases; bases with no gene match: 7. CDR3 size: 15 residues. Germline CDR1 MDHEN, CDR2 SYDVKM. A single count supports this clone. Authors' data handling: Researchers report that nucleated cell counts were estimated from reference gene primer amplification. The method was immunoSEQ multiplex PCR; TCRdb's version includes in-frame clones alone and lacks a portion of them. The DNA gave D and trimming, while V, J and clone size come from that table. In the table there are under 85,000 clones, approximately 85% of which are singletons. The sequenced sample consisted of peripheral blood. This receptor was taken from a man older than 75 with acute or convalescent COVID-19. This sequence joins TRBV28 and TRBJ2-3; TRBD2 matches at 11 bases. CDR3 region: CASSLSLAGGRTQYF. In nucleotides, the CDR3 is TGTGCCAGCAGTTTAAGCCTAGCGGGAGGACGGACGCAGTATTTT.